This T cell receptor beta chain comes out of a study of CD8 T cells in ankylosing spondylitis. Study-level results: There was a TCR beta motif, made of several highly homologous variants, that appeared characteristic of ankylosing spondylitis blood.

About this clonotype: Its antigen is still unknown.

In making TCR beta libraries, quantitative 5'-RACE with molecular barcodes was used. A single record per CDR3 protein comes from TCRdb applying MiXCR to the 5' RACE reads. Among fewer than 750,000 distinct CDR3 sequences, roughly 19% were seen once, and the ten largest hold about a fifth. The V end was cut by 7 bases, the J end by 4 bases, with 16 bases between. The length of the CDR3 is 14 residues. Germline assignment: CDR1 SNHLY and CDR2 FYNNEI. The V call is TRBV2, the J call TRBJ1-2; D is uncertain. Material for sequencing was blood, either unsorted or a sorted T cell fraction (not recorded which). The sequence came from a male donor with ankylosing spondylitis. The CDR3 region has the DNA TGTGCCAGCATCGCGGGTCCCAACATCTATGGCTACACCTTC. It translates to CASIAGPNIYGYTF.